Listed here are 20 T cell receptor beta chains from one sample, sequenced in a study of T-cell reconstitution after alpha-beta-depleted transplantation in children. The TCRbeta library incorporated unique molecular identifiers. TCRdb independently ran MiXCR on the PCR reads; one entry per CDR3 protein. This table holds about 440,000 distinct CDR3 sequences, roughly two fifths found once. Specimen: PBMCs, collected before TCRalphabeta/CD19-depleted stem cell transplant. Receptors originate from a girl aged 2 to 10 with aplastic anemia, due to receive a stem cell transplant.

The V and J genes are TRBV10-3 and TRBJ2-1; 15 positions match TRBD2. The ends lost 10 bases at V and 0 bases at J; junction bases unmatched: 7. Per the germline V gene, CDR1 is ENHRY and CDR2 is SYGVKD. The CDR3 length is 17 residues. Here the CDR3 DNA reads TGTGCCACTTCGGGACTAGCGGGAGGTACCTCCTACAATGAGCAGTTCTTC. Translation gives CATSGLAGGTSYNEQFF.

This clonotype was recorded at least ten times. The chain combines TRBV12-3 or TRBV12-4 with TRBJ1-5, with 7 positions matching TRBD1. The J segment lost 0 bases and the V segment lost 5 bases, leaving 10 bases of the junction unmatched. The CDR3 contains 17 residues. In DNA, the CDR3 is TGTGCCAGCAGTCCCGGTACAGGGGATTTTAGCAATCAGCCCCAGCATTTT. Protein product: CASSPGTGDFSNQPQHF.

The chain uses TRBV5-1 and TRBJ2-3, with D perhaps being TRBD1 or TRBD2 (6 bases each). V was shortened by 1 base and J by 4 bases, with 13 bases between the two germline ends. CDR1 and CDR2 (germline): SGHRS, YFSETQ. CDR3 size: 15 residues. This CDR3 reads CASSLTRGGADTQYF. The CDR3, as DNA: TGCGCCAGCAGCTTGACCAGGGGAGGCGCAGATACGCAGTATTTT.

The chain recombines TRBV9 with TRBJ2-1; weak D call: TRBD2 (5 bases). CDR3 length: 16 amino acids. Looked up from germline, CDR1 is SGDLS and CDR2 is YYNGEE. V dropped 0 bases and J dropped 0 bases, with 10 bases sitting between them. In DNA, the CDR3 is TGTGCCAGCAGCGTAGAACCGGGGAGCTCCTACAATGAGCAGTTCTTC. Its protein product is CASSVEPGSSYNEQFF.

The chain uses TRBV6-1 and TRBJ2-4; unclear D gene. Germline CDR1 reads MNHNS; CDR2 reads SASEGT. The germline V and J ends were trimmed by 6 bases and 0 bases, with 15 bases remaining between them. This CDR3 is built from 16 residues. DNA for the CDR3: TGTGCCAGCAGCCTAGGCGGCGGTCTAGCCAAAAACATTCAGTACTTC. Protein sequence: CASSLGGGLAKNIQYF.

The gene calls are TRBV27 and TRBJ1-1; D remains ambiguous. V was clipped by 5 bases and J by 4 bases, with 14 bases between them. CDR1 MNHEY and CDR2 SMNVEV come from the germline V gene (reference sequence). This CDR3 region has 14 residues. In DNA, the CDR3 is TGTGCCAGCAGTCCCGGGCCGCAAGGCACTGAAGCTTTCTTT. Translated, it gives CASSPGPQGTEAFF.

In this sample, this clonotype turned up a few times. This chain joins TRBV10-1 and TRBJ2-7; D call uncertain. The length of the CDR3 is 14 residues. Germline V gives CDR1 WNHNN, CDR2 SYGVQD (reference sequence). V lost 3 bases to trimming and J lost 0 bases, with 9 bases between them. CDR3 coding DNA: TGCGCCAGCAGTGACCCCCCCGACTCCTACGAGCAGTACTTC. Protein product: CASSDPPDSYEQYF.

This clonotype was detected only once. The chain couples TRBV9 to TRBJ2-2; D gene uncertain. Trimming shortened V by 7 bases and J by 1 base, and 20 bases separated the two germline ends. Germline assignment: CDR1 SGDLS and CDR2 YYNGEE. This CDR3 comprises 17 residues. The CDR3 sequence: CASGAPVKTLNTGELFF. The CDR3 DNA sequence: TGTGCCAGCGGCGCGCCTGTAAAGACCCTGAACACCGGGGAGCTGTTTTTT.

J is TRBJ2-7 and V is TRBV20-1; tentative D call: TRBD2 (6 bases). Trimming stripped 0 bases from V and 4 bases from J, with 13 bases between. Germline V gene data show CDR1 as DFQATT and CDR2 as SNEGSKA (reference sequence). The CDR3 spans 14 residues. CDR3 sequence (DNA): TGCAGTGCTAGAGATCTGGAGGGGATGTACGAGCAGTACTTC. It is translated as CSARDLEGMYEQYF.

J is TRBJ1-5 and V is TRBV12-3 or TRBV12-4, with 8 positions matching TRBD1. V dropped 7 bases and J dropped 5; count of bases not matched to a gene: 7. This CDR3 is 14 amino acids long. The CDR3 DNA follows: TGTGCCAGCACCTGGACAGGGAGGGATCAGCCCCAGCATTTT. Amino acids: CASTWTGRDQPQHF.

The V call is TRBV29-1, the J call TRBJ2-2; D not certain. The CDR3 is made up of 13 amino acids. CDR1 and CDR2 (germline): SQVTM, ANQGSEA. V shed 4 bases and J shed 5 bases, with 11 bases lying between them. The CDR3 region has the DNA TGCAGCGTTGCACCGACTGGAACCGGGGAGCTGTTTTTT. This translates into CSVAPTGTGELFF.

This clonotype was observed at least ten times. The chain combines TRBV12-3 or TRBV12-4 with TRBJ1-3; D call uncertain. Trimming pared 7 bases from V and 5 bases from J, leaving 15 bases between. The CDR3 covers 14 residues. CDR3 nucleotide sequence: TGTGCCAGCAACTCCGGGGATTCTAGAAACACCATATATTTT. Its protein product is CASNSGDSRNTIYF.

This clonotype was seen at least ten times. The gene calls are TRBV12-3 or TRBV12-4 and TRBJ1-1; TRBD1 matches at 9 bases. With 6 bases clipped from V and 10 bases from J, the junction kept 12 bases outside the gene matches. The CDR3 is made up of 14 amino acids. The CDR3, as DNA: TGTGCCAGCAGCAACACCGGGACAGGGAAAGGAGCTTTCTTT. Encoded protein: CASSNTGTGKGAFF.

The chain recombines TRBV10-2 with TRBJ2-1, with D maybe TRBD2 (6 bases). Germline CDR1 is WSHSY and CDR2 is SAAADI. The length of the CDR3 is 14 residues. V lost 4 bases, J lost 1 base, and 8 bases lay in between. DNA for the CDR3: TGCGCCAGCAGTGCGGGGGTGTCCTACAATGAGCAGTTCTTC. Protein: CASSAGVSYNEQFF.

This clonotype has just a few counts. This rearrangement joins TRBV3-1 to TRBJ1-2; D gene ambiguous. Germline V gene lookup returns CDR1 LGHDT and CDR2 YNNKEL (reference sequence). The length of the CDR3 is 16 residues. V was pared by 1 base and J by 0 bases, with 12 bases between. The CDR3 protein is CASSQVGVGSNYGYTF. Here the CDR3 DNA reads TGTGCCAGCAGCCAAGTCGGGGTCGGTTCTAACTATGGCTACACCTTC.

The V call is TRBV2, the J call TRBJ2-7, with D maybe TRBD1 (6 bases). Trimming left V 5 bases short and J 4 bases short, with 12 bases between. CDR1 and CDR2 (germline): SNHLY, FYNNEI. The CDR3 is 13 amino acids. The CDR3 nucleotides are TGTGCCAGCAGTACATCCGGGACATACGAGCAGTACTTC. Translation gives CASSTSGTYEQYF.

The chain joins TRBV7-2 to TRBJ2-7; D is possibly TRBD1 (6 bases). This CDR3 contains 13 residues. V lost 3 bases to trimming and J lost 4 bases, with 10 bases between them. The germline gives CDR1 SGHTA, CDR2 FQGNSA. CDR3 loop: CASSFGTPYEQYF. CDR3 bases: TGTGCCAGCAGCTTTGGGACACCGTACGAGCAGTACTTC. Filled out from reference TRBV7-2 and TRBJ2-7, the complete variable domain reads GAGVSQSPSNKVTEKGKDVELRCDPISGHTALYWYRQSLGQGLEFLIYFQGNSAPDKSGLPSDRFSAERTGGSVSTLTIQRTQQEDSAVYLCASSFGTPYEQYFGPGTRLTVT.

In its sample, this clonotype was seen a few times. The chain carries TRBV12-3 or TRBV12-4 and TRBJ1-4; unclear D gene. The CDR3 length is 13 residues. V lost 6 bases to trimming and J lost 8 bases, with 13 bases between them. This CDR3 reads CASRRSGNEKLFF. The DNA of the CDR3 is TGTGCCAGCAGGAGAAGCGGGAACGAAAAACTGTTTTTT.

The sample holds many counts of this clonotype. For the CDR3, the DNA is TGTGCCAGCAGTTTCGTGGTGGGACTAGGATCCAATGAGCAGTTCTTC. It codes for CASSFVVGLGSNEQFF. The chain links TRBV12-3 or TRBV12-4 to TRBJ2-1; 8 positions match TRBD2. The CDR3 covers 16 residues. With V trimmed by 3 bases and J by 6 bases, 10 bases remained unmatched.

This clonotype was seen only a few times. The V call is TRBV11-2, the J call TRBJ2-1; 11 bases align to TRBD2. The CDR3 has 20 residues. The V gene's germline CDR1 is SGHAT and CDR2 FQNNGV. Trimming cost V 0 bases and J 3 bases; bases outside gene matches: 13. The CDR3 protein is CASSLDLLAGDKLDYNEQFF. CDR3 nucleotide sequence: TGTGCCAGCAGCTTAGATCTACTAGCGGGAGATAAGCTGGACTACAATGAGCAGTTCTTC.